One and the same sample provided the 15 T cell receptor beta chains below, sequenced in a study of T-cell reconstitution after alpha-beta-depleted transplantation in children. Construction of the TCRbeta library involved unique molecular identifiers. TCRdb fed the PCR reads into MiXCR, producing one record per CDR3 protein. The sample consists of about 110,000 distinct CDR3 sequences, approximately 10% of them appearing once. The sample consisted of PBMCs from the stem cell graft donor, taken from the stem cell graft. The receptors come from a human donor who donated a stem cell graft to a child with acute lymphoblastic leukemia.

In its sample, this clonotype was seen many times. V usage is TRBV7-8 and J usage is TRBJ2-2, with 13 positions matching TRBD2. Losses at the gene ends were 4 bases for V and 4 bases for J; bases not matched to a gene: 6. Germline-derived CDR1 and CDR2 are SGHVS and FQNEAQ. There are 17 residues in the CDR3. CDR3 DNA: TGTGCCAGCAGCTCCTCGAGACTAGCGGGGGGCACCGGGGAGCTGTTTTTT. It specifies CASSSSRLAGGTGELFF.

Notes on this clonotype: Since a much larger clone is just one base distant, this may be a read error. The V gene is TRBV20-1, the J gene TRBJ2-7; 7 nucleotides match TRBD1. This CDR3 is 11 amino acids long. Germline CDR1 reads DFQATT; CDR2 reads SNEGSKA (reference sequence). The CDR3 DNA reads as TGCAGTCCTAGAGGGACAGACGAGCAGTACTTC. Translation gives CSPRGTDEQYF.

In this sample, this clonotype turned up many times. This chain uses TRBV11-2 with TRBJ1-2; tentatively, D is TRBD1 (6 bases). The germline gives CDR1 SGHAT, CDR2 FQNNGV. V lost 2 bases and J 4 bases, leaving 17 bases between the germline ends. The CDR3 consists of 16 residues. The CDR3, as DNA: TGTGCCAGCAGCTTAAATGGACAGACATCAACCTATGGCTACACCTTC. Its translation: CASSLNGQTSTYGYTF.

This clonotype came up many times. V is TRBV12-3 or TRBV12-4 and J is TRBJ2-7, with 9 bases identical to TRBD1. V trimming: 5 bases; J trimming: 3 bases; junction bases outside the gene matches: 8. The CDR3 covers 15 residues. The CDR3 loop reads CASSGRDRALYEQYF. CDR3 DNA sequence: TGTGCCAGCAGTGGCCGGGACAGGGCCCTCTACGAGCAGTACTTC.

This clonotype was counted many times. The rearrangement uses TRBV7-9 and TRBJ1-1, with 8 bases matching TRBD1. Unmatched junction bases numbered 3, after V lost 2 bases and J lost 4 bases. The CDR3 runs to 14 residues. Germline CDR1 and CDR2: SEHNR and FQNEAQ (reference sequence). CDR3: CASSLSQGGTEAFF. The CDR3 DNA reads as TGTGCCAGCAGCTTATCACAGGGGGGCACTGAAGCTTTCTTT.

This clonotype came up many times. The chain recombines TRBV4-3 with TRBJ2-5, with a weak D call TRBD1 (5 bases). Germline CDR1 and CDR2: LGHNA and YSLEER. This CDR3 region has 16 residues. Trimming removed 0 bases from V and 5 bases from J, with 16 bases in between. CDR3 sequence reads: CASSQDLQGLLETQYF. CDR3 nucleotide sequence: TGCGCCAGCAGCCAAGACTTGCAGGGATTATTGGAGACCCAGTACTTC.

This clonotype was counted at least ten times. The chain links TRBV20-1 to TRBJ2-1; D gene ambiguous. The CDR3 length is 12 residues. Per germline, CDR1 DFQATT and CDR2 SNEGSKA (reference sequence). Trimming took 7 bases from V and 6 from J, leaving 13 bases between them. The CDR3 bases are TGCAGTGTTCCGATTAGGGTCAATGAGCAGTTCTTC. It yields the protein CSVPIRVNEQFF.

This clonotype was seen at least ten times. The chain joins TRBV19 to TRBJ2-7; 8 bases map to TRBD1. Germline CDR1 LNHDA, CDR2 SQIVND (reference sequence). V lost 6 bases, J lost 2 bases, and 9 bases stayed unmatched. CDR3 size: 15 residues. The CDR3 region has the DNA TGTGCCAGTAGCCCCGGGACAGGCGCTACCTACGAGCAGTACTTC. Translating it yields CASSPGTGATYEQYF.

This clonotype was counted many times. The CDR3 sequence is CASSESGGFLYNEQFF. CDR3 in DNA: TGTGCCAGCAGTGAATCTGGGGGTTTCCTTTACAATGAGCAGTTCTTC. This chain connects TRBV25-1 to TRBJ2-1; the D call may be TRBD1 or TRBD2 (5 bases each). The V end was cut by 1 base, the J end by 4 bases, with 14 bases between. CDR1 MGHDK and CDR2 SYGVNS come from the germline V gene. There are 16 residues in the CDR3.

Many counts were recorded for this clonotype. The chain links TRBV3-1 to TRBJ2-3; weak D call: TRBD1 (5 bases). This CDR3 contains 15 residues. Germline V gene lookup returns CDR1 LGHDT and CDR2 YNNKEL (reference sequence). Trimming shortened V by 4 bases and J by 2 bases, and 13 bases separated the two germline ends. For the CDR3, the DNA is TGTGCCAGCAGCCCCGTGGGTGGGGCCACAGATACGCAGTATTTT. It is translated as CASSPVGGATDTQYF.

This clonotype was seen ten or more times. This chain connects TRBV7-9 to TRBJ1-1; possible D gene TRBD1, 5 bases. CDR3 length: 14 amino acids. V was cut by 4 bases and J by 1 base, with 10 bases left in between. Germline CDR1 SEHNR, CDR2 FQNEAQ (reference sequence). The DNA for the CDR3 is TGTGCCAGCAGCTCCTCGACAGAGAACACTGAAGCTTTCTTT. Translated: CASSSSTENTEAFF.

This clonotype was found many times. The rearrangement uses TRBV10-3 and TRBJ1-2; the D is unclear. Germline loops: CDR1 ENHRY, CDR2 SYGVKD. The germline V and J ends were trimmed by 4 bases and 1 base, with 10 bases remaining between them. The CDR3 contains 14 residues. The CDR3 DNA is TGTGCCATCAGTGCTCCGACTGATAACTATGGCTACACCTTC. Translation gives CAISAPTDNYGYTF.

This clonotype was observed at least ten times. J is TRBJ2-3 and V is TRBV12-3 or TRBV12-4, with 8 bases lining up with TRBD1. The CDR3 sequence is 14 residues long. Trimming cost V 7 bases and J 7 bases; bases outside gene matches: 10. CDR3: CASNQGQGANTQYF. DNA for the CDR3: TGTGCCAGCAACCAGGGGCAGGGGGCAAATACGCAGTATTTT.

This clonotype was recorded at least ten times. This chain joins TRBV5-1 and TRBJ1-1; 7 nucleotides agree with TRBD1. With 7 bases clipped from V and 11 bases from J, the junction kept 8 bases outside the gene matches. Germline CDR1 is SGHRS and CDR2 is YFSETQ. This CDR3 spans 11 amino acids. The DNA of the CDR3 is TGCGCCAGCGGGACAGACAGGGCCGCTTTCTTT. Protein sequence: CASGTDRAAFF.

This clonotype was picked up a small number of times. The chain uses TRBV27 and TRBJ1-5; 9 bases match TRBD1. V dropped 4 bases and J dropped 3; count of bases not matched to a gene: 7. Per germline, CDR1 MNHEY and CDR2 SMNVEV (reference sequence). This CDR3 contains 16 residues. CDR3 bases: TGTGCCAGCAGTTCCGCCGGGACAGGGTCCAATCAGCCCCAGCATTTT. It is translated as CASSSAGTGSNQPQHF.